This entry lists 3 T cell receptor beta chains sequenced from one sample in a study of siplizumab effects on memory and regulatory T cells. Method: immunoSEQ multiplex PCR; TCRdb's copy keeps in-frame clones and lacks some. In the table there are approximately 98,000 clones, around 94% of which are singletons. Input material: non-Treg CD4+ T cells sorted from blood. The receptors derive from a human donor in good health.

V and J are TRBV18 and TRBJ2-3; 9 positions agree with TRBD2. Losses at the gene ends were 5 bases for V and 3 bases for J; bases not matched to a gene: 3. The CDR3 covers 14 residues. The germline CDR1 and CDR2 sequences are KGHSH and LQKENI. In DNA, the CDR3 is TGTGCCAGCTCATTGGGACTAGCAACAGATACGCAGTATTTT. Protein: CASSLGLATDTQYF.

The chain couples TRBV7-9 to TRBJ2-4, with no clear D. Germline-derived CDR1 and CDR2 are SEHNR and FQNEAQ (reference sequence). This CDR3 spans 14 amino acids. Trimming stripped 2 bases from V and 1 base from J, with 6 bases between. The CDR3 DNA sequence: TGTGCCAGCAGCTTAAAAGGGGCCAAAAACATTCAGTACTTC. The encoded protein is CASSLKGAKNIQYF.

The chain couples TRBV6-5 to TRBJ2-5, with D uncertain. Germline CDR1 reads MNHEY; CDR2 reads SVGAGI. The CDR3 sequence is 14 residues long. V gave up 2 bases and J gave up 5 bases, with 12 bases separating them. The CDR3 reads CASSYRGDWETQYF. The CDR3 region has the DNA TGTGCCAGCAGTTACCGTGGGGATTGGGAGACCCAGTACTTC.